This T cell receptor beta chain came from a study of blood T cell repertoires in COVID-19. This table comes from immunoSEQ multiplex PCR, and its TCRdb copy is limited to in-frame clones, with some not included. The sample records under 200,000 clones, about nine tenths being singletons. CDR1 is LNHDA, CDR2 SQIVND, per germline (reference sequence). Trimming pared 3 bases from V and 4 bases from J, leaving 15 bases between. The CDR3 runs to 15 residues. This clonotype was sampled from a man between 18 and 35 years old with acute or convalescent COVID-19. The sample comprised peripheral blood. This chain uses TRBV19 with TRBJ1-1; no clear D. CDR3 sequence (DNA): TGTGCCAGTAGTATTTGGGGTCGGGAGGTCACTGAAGCTTTCTTT. Translated, it gives CASSIWGREVTEAFF.